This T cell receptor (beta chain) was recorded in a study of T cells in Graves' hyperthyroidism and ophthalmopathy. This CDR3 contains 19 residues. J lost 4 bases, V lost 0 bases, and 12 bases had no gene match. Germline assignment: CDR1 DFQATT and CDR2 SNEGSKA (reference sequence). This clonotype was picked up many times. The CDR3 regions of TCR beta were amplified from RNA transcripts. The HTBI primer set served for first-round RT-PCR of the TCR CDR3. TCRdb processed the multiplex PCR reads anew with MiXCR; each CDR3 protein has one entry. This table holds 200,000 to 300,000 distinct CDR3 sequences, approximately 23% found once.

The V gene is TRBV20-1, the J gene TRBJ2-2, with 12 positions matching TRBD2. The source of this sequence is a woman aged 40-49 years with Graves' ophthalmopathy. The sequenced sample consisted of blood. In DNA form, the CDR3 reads TGCAGTGCTAGAGACCCTCTGACTAGCGGGGGTGGCAGCACCGGGGAGCTGTTTTTT. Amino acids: CSARDPLTSGGGSTGELFF.